The 13 T cell receptor beta chains in this list originate from one sample, sequenced in a study of T cell changes during pregnancy in multiple sclerosis. Method: immunoSEQ multiplex PCR; TCRdb's copy keeps in-frame clones and lacks some. This repertoire shows 47,000 or so clones, roughly 90% found once; its top ten account for roughly 2%. The sequenced sample was peripheral blood, obtained in the first trimester of pregnancy. These receptors were collected from a female donor with multiple sclerosis, enrolled in a pregnancy study.

The chain combines TRBV10-3 with TRBJ2-2; tentative D call: TRBD2 (6 bases). The CDR3 totals 15 residues. Looked up from germline, CDR1 is ENHRY and CDR2 is SYGVKD. V dropped 11 bases and J dropped 2 bases, with 18 bases sitting between them. The CDR3, as DNA: TGTGCCGCGGGGCAGCGAAGGGACAACACCGGGGAGCTGTTTTTT. This gives the protein CAAGQRRDNTGELFF.

The V and J genes are TRBV4-3 and TRBJ1-4; D may be TRBD1 (6 bases). The CDR3 extends over 16 amino acids. The V and J ends lost 2 bases and 7 bases respectively, with 17 bases between them. Germline lookup yields CDR1 LGHNA and CDR2 YSLEER. This chain's CDR3 is CASSQYHGGRIEKLFF. The CDR3 nucleotides read TGCGCCAGCAGCCAATATCACGGGGGGCGCATTGAAAAACTGTTTTTT.

The V and J genes are TRBV30 and TRBJ1-6; possible D gene TRBD1, 5 bases. The CDR3 has 14 amino acids. CDR1 and CDR2 from the germline V gene are GTSNPN and SVGIG (reference sequence). Trimming left V 7 bases short and J 3 bases short, with 13 bases between. The CDR3 DNA is TGTGCCTCTCAGACAGTCCTCTATAATTCACCCCTCCACTTT. The encoded protein is CASQTVLYNSPLHF.

This chain connects TRBV4-2 to TRBJ2-3; tentatively, D is TRBD1 (5 bases). V was trimmed by 4 bases and J by 9 bases, leaving 20 bases between them. The CDR3 is 15 residues long. Germline CDR1 and CDR2: LGHNA and YNFKEQ. The CDR3 protein is CASSPLTAGRGTQYF. In DNA, the CDR3 is TGTGCCAGCAGCCCCCTCACAGCAGGGCGAGGCACGCAGTATTTT.

The rearrangement links TRBV7-2 to TRBJ1-3; a possible D gene is TRBD1 (5 bases). Germline assignment: CDR1 SGHTA and CDR2 FQGNSA. Trimming cost V 2 bases and J 7 bases, with 15 bases left between them. The CDR3 is 15 amino acids. Here the CDR3 reads CASSLSDRRGNTIYF. The DNA for the CDR3 is TGTGCCAGCAGCTTATCTGATCGGAGGGGCAACACCATATATTTT.

The gene calls are TRBV6-6 and TRBJ1-3; maybe TRBD1 (6 bases). The CDR3 is 15 amino acids. Germline V gene lookup returns CDR1 MNHNY and CDR2 SVGAGI (reference sequence). Trimming removed 5 bases at V and 1 base at J, with 12 bases between. The CDR3 sequence: CASSAGDWSGNTIYF. The CDR3 coding sequence is TGTGCCAGCAGTGCAGGGGATTGGTCTGGAAACACCATATATTTT.

This clone was counted a single time. This chain uses TRBV4-3 with TRBJ1-6; tentative D call: TRBD1 (6 bases). Trimming shortened V by 0 bases and J by 10 bases, and 7 bases separated the two germline ends. CDR1 is LGHNA and CDR2 is YSLEER in the germline V gene. The CDR3 loop spans 13 amino acids. The DNA for the CDR3 is TGCGCCAGCAGCCAAGAACAGGGATCACCCCTCCACTTT. It yields the protein CASSQEQGSPLHF.

V gene TRBV6-5 combines with J gene TRBJ2-7; D might be TRBD2 (5 bases). V was pared by 5 bases and J by 6 bases, with 11 bases between. The CDR3 spans 12 residues. Looked up from germline, CDR1 is MNHEY and CDR2 is SVGAGI. The CDR3 DNA sequence: TGTGCCAGCAGTGCCGGACTGGGCGAGCAGTACTTC. Translating it yields CASSAGLGEQYF.

This chain links TRBV7-9 with TRBJ1-1, with D unresolved. Germline CDR1 is SEHNR and CDR2 is FQNEAQ (reference sequence). The CDR3 has 12 amino acids. The V and J ends lost 5 bases and 8 bases respectively, with 12 bases between them. CDR3 residues: CASSAYGLEAFF. As DNA, the CDR3 is TGTGCCAGCAGCGCCTATGGTTTAGAAGCTTTCTTT.

The chain is built from TRBV27 and TRBJ1-1, with 10 bases aligning to TRBD1. The CDR3 is made up of 14 amino acids. Germline loops: CDR1 MNHEY, CDR2 SMNVEV (reference sequence). The ends lost 4 bases at V and 11 bases at J; junction bases unmatched: 10. The CDR3 DNA is TGTGCCAGCAGTTCGGGACAGGGGAGGAAAAAGGCTTTCTTT. This sequence encodes CASSSGQGRKKAFF.

This clone was detected only once. The CDR3 here is CAIGQNTEAFF. CDR3 bases: TGTGCCATCGGGCAGAACACTGAAGCTTTCTTT. This chain connects TRBV10-3 to TRBJ1-1; D gene uncertain. Germline V gene lookup returns CDR1 ENHRY and CDR2 SYGVKD. The germline V and J ends were trimmed by 8 bases and 1 base, with 5 bases remaining between them. The CDR3 is 11 amino acids.

V is TRBV28 and J is TRBJ1-1; perhaps TRBD1 as D (5 bases). CDR1 and CDR2 from the germline V gene are MDHEN and SYDVKM. The germline V and J ends were trimmed by 5 bases and 3 bases, with 13 bases remaining between them. CDR3 length: 14 residues. CDR3 DNA: TGTGCCAGCAGTATAGTCGGGGGTGACACTGAAGCTTTCTTT. Its protein is CASSIVGGDTEAFF.

The chain carries TRBV11-2 and TRBJ2-1, with TRBD2 matching over 10 bases. The CDR3 loop spans 15 amino acids. CDR1 is SGHAT, CDR2 FQNNGV, per germline. Trimming cost V 6 bases and J 2 bases; bases outside gene matches: 4. The chain's CDR3 is CASRLAGRTYNEQFF. DNA of the CDR3: TGTGCCAGCAGACTAGCGGGGCGAACCTACAATGAGCAGTTCTTC.